Presented here are 28 T cell receptor beta chains from one specimen sequenced in a study of cytomegalovirus exposure and HLA in healthy donors. 60 Vbeta and 13 Jbeta primers were used in PCR. Sequencing was performed with immunoSEQ multiplex PCR; in TCRdb, only in-frame clones are kept and a portion is missing. The repertoire consists of 150,000 to 200,000 clones, with about 80% occurring once and the leading ten covering about 9.5%. Sample: PBMCs. The source of these receptors is a man aged 18 to 35 in good health and CMV-seropositive.

This clone appeared once. This rearrangement joins TRBV5-1 to TRBJ2-3, with D tentatively TRBD2 (6 bases). With 4 bases removed from V and 1 base from J, the gap between germline ends came to 13 bases. The CDR3 is 15 residues long. From germline, CDR1 is SGHRS and CDR2 YFSETQ. This CDR3 is CASSDWRGGTDTQYF. The CDR3 coding sequence is TGCGCCAGCAGCGATTGGCGGGGTGGCACAGATACGCAGTATTTT. The full variable domain, with the rest looked up from reference TRBV5-1 and TRBJ2-3, is KAGVTQTPRYLIKTRGQQVTLSCSPISGHRSVSWYQQTPGQGLQFLFEYFSETQRNKGNFPGRFSGRQFSNSRSEMNVSTLELGDSALYLCASSDWRGGTDTQYFGPGTRLTVL.

This clone appeared once. The V gene is TRBV18, the J gene TRBJ1-5, with 9 bases matching TRBD1. The CDR3 consists of 14 residues. V lost 5 bases to trimming and J lost 6 bases; unmatched junction nucleotides: 5. Germline values: CDR1 KGHSH, CDR2 LQKENI. The CDR3, as DNA: TGTGCCAGCTCATCGGACAGGGGCCGTCAGCCCCAGCATTTT. Protein product: CASSSDRGRQPQHF.

The CDR3 DNA sequence: TGTGCCAGCAGTCCTCGACTAGCCGCCGAGCAGTACTTC. Encoded protein: CASSPRLAAEQYF. This chain joins TRBV6-5 and TRBJ2-7; 7 bases match TRBD2. The CDR3 sequence is 13 residues long. CDR1 and CDR2 from the germline V gene are MNHEY and SVGAGI. V gave up 5 bases and J gave up 6 bases; unmatched junction bases: 7.

This chain links TRBV12-5 with TRBJ2-3; D perhaps matches TRBD1 (5 bases). Germline V gene lookup returns CDR1 LGHNT and CDR2 FRNRAP. CDR3 length: 16 amino acids. V shed 3 bases and J shed 4 bases, with 17 bases lying between them. The CDR3 sequence is CASGFSPGNSADTQYF. The CDR3, as DNA: TGTGCTAGTGGTTTTTCCCCAGGGAATTCCGCAGATACGCAGTATTTT. The whole variable domain, filled in from reference TRBV12-5 and TRBJ2-3, reads DARVTQTPRHKVTEMGQEVTMRCQPILGHNTVFWYRQTMMQGLELLAYFRNRAPLDDSGMPKDRFSAEMPDATLATLKIQPSEPRDSAVYFCASGFSPGNSADTQYFGPGTRLTVL.

The genes are TRBV15 and TRBJ2-7, with 7 nucleotides matching TRBD1. The junction had 11 bases not matched to a gene; V was cut back by 0 bases and J by 3 bases. Germline V gives CDR1 LNHNV, CDR2 YYDKDF (reference sequence). The CDR3 is made up of 17 amino acids. The CDR3: CATSRELTGTANYEQYF. In nucleotides, the CDR3 is TGTGCCACCAGCAGAGAATTAACCGGGACAGCTAACTACGAGCAGTACTTC.

This chain joins TRBV6-6 and TRBJ2-5; 8 positions match TRBD1. Germline V gene lookup returns CDR1 MNHNY and CDR2 SVGAGI (reference sequence). J lost 9 bases, V lost 6 bases, and 9 bases had no gene match. The CDR3 extends over 13 amino acids. CDR3 in DNA: TGTGCCAGCAGATCCCAGGGGGCCGGTGCCCAGTACTTC. This gives the protein CASRSQGAGAQYF.

J is TRBJ1-1 and V is TRBV7-9; D unresolved. The germline gives CDR1 SEHNR, CDR2 FQNEAQ (reference sequence). Trimming left V 8 bases short and J 1 base short, with 14 bases between. The CDR3 covers 14 residues. For the CDR3, the DNA is TGTGCCAGCCGGCTGGACTCCTCGAACACTGAAGCTTTCTTT. It codes for CASRLDSSNTEAFF.

The genes are TRBV27 and TRBJ2-5; the D gene is possibly TRBD2 (5 bases). The germline CDR1 and CDR2 sequences are MNHEY and SMNVEV (reference sequence). The CDR3 covers 13 residues. Trimming took off 4 bases at V and 6 bases at J, with 12 bases between the two ends. The chain's CDR3 is CASSSEGRQTQYF. CDR3 bases: TGTGCCAGCAGTTCCGAGGGCCGACAGACCCAGTACTTC.

The V and J genes are TRBV6-1 and TRBJ1-1; no clear D. V lost 2 bases and J lost 1, with 8 bases in between. The CDR3 has 14 residues. Germline CDR1 and CDR2: MNHNS and SASEGT. CDR3 in amino acids: CASSEKLQNTEAFF. CDR3 sequence (DNA): TGTGCCAGCAGTGAAAAACTCCAGAACACTGAAGCTTTCTTT.

This clone was counted a single time. The chain is built from TRBV2 and TRBJ2-5, with 7 bases matching TRBD2. V was clipped by 9 bases and J by 5 bases; unmatched bases: 6. CDR1 and CDR2 from the germline V gene are SNHLY and FYNNEI. The CDR3 spans 12 residues. The DNA of the CDR3 is TGTGCCAGAGGACTAGGCGTGGAGACCCAGTACTTC. Protein product: CARGLGVETQYF.

This rearrangement joins TRBV29-1 to TRBJ2-2; D call uncertain. Germline lookup yields CDR1 SQVTM and CDR2 ANQGSEA. V dropped 6 bases and J dropped 3 bases, with 5 bases sitting between them. The CDR3 runs 11 residues. The CDR3 DNA follows: TGCAGCGTCGCGGACACCGGGGAGCTGTTTTTT. Amino acid sequence: CSVADTGELFF.

With regard to this clone: The junction does not match germline at one end; this may be a read error. The chain couples TRBV7-9 to TRBJ2-5; perhaps TRBD2 as D (5 bases). Germline V CDR1 and CDR2: SEHNR, FQNEAQ (reference sequence). CDR3 size: 15 residues. DNA of the CDR3: TGTTCCAGCAGCTTAGGCACTAGGGTTTTGGAGACCCAGTACTTC. Translation: CSSSLGTRVLETQYF.

The chain recombines TRBV18 with TRBJ2-5; 8 bases fit TRBD1. Germline CDR1 and CDR2: KGHSH and LQKENI. The CDR3 length is 12 residues. V lost 8 bases to trimming and J lost 5 bases; unmatched junction nucleotides: 4. The CDR3 loop is CASATGEETQYF. Here the CDR3 DNA reads TGTGCCAGCGCGACAGGGGAGGAGACCCAGTACTTC.

The chain joins TRBV5-1 to TRBJ2-1, with 7 bases aligning to TRBD2. The CDR3 consists of 15 residues. Trimming took 4 bases from V and 7 from J; bases not matched to a gene: 11. Germline V gene data show CDR1 as SGHRS and CDR2 as YFSETQ. The CDR3: CASSPRDYLGNEQFF. The CDR3 DNA follows: TGCGCCAGCAGCCCCCGGGACTACCTTGGGAATGAGCAGTTCTTC.

CDR3 bases: TGTGCCAGCAGCTTCCTTAGCTCCACCGGGGAGCTGTTTTTT. Translation gives CASSFLSSTGELFF. This chain joins TRBV7-6 and TRBJ2-2; D remains ambiguous. Germline CDR1 reads SGHVS; CDR2 reads FNYEAQ. This CDR3 is built from 14 residues. Trimming stripped 3 bases from V and 4 bases from J, with 9 bases between.

This chain joins TRBV5-1 and TRBJ2-2; 9 bases are a match to TRBD2. Germline CDR1 is SGHRS and CDR2 is YFSETQ. Trimming removed 0 bases from V and 3 bases from J; junction bases left unmatched: 3. The CDR3 consists of 16 residues. CDR3 nucleotide sequence: TGCGCCAGCAGCTTGGTAGCGGGGGCTTACACCGGGGAGCTGTTTTTT. It translates to CASSLVAGAYTGELFF.

V and J are TRBV19 and TRBJ1-2, with TRBD1 as a possible D gene (5 bases). Trimming left V 4 bases short and J 4 bases short, with 16 bases between. The CDR3 has 15 amino acids. Germline V lookup: CDR1 LNHDA, CDR2 SQIVND (reference sequence). The CDR3 here is CASSNEGLRVYGYTF. The CDR3 DNA follows: TGTGCCAGTAGTAACGAGGGACTGCGGGTCTATGGCTACACCTTC.

The V gene is TRBV9, the J gene TRBJ2-3; 7 bases match TRBD2. The CDR3 has 15 amino acids. Per germline, CDR1 SGDLS and CDR2 YYNGEE. V was pared by 6 bases and J by 4 bases, with 11 bases of the junction left unmatched. CDR3 residues: CASNGQAGLADTQYF. Here the CDR3 DNA reads TGTGCCAGCAACGGTCAAGCGGGATTGGCAGATACGCAGTATTTT.

The chain uses TRBV7-9 and TRBJ2-4; tentative D call: TRBD1 (6 bases). There are 13 residues in the CDR3. Trimming stripped 5 bases from V and 10 bases from J, with 15 bases between. The V gene's germline CDR1 is SEHNR and CDR2 FQNEAQ (reference sequence). CDR3 residues: CASSRTADPIQYF. CDR3 DNA sequence: TGTGCCAGCAGCCGGACAGCCGACCCTATTCAGTACTTC.

The CDR3 sequence is CASSQQGAGYGYTF. For the CDR3, the DNA is TGTGCCAGCAGCCAACAGGGGGCCGGCTATGGCTACACCTTC. The chain joins TRBV2 to TRBJ1-2, with TRBD1 identical over 9 bases. The V and J ends lost 6 bases and 4 bases, in that order; junction bases with no gene match: 6. This CDR3 comprises 14 residues. Looked up from germline, CDR1 is SNHLY and CDR2 is FYNNEI.

The chain recombines TRBV2 with TRBJ2-3; 10 nucleotides align to TRBD2. Germline V gene sequence: CDR1 SNHLY, CDR2 FYNNEI. The CDR3 totals 17 residues. V lost 4 bases, J lost 0 bases, and 7 bases stayed unmatched. The chain's CDR3 is CASSASLLAGSTDTQYF. DNA of the CDR3: TGTGCCAGCAGTGCCTCATTACTAGCGGGGAGCACAGATACGCAGTATTTT.

The chain carries TRBV6-5 and TRBJ2-2; TRBD1 might be the D (6 bases). Between the trimmed V and J ends, which lost 6 bases and 5 bases, there was a span of 13 bases. The CDR3 is 14 amino acids. Germline V gives CDR1 MNHEY, CDR2 SVGAGI. The CDR3 coding sequence is TGTGCCAGCAGCCTGGGACACCATACCGGGGAGCTGTTTTTT. Translated: CASSLGHHTGELFF.

The chain has TRBV2 and TRBJ1-6; 8 nucleotides line up with TRBD1. The CDR3 spans 15 residues. Germline values: CDR1 SNHLY, CDR2 FYNNEI. V was clipped by 9 bases and J by 6 bases; unmatched bases: 10. The CDR3 reads CASWGQAEVNSPLHF. The CDR3 coding sequence is TGTGCCAGTTGGGGACAGGCTGAAGTTAATTCACCCCTCCACTTT.

With regard to this clone: One end of the junction varies from germline; a read error may be responsible. The rearrangement uses TRBV7-9 and TRBJ1-1; 7 bases fit TRBD1. The CDR3 has 14 residues. Germline assignment: CDR1 SEHNR and CDR2 FQNEAQ (reference sequence). The CDR3 here is CASSLDRDRVLTWF. The CDR3 region has the DNA TGTGCCAGCAGCCTAGACCGTGACAGGGTGCTAACTTGGTTT.

V usage is TRBV5-1 and J usage is TRBJ1-2; the match to TRBD1 covers 8 bases. The V segment lost 4 bases and the J segment 3 bases; nucleotides outside the gene matches: 5. Germline V CDR1 and CDR2: SGHRS, YFSETQ. CDR3 size: 14 residues. The CDR3 here is CASSPGTGYYGYTF. Here the CDR3 DNA reads TGCGCCAGCAGCCCCGGGACAGGATACTATGGCTACACCTTC.

This clone turned up a few times. CDR3 amino acids: CASSELAGVYNEQFF. CDR3 DNA: TGTGCCAGTAGCGAACTAGCGGGGGTCTACAATGAGCAGTTCTTC. The J gene is TRBJ2-1, the V gene TRBV19; 11 nucleotides match TRBD2. V lost 6 bases to trimming and J lost 3 bases; unmatched junction nucleotides: 4. Germline V gene data show CDR1 as LNHDA and CDR2 as SQIVND (reference sequence). This CDR3 region has 15 residues.

The chain is built from TRBV6-1 and TRBJ2-3; 7 bases line up with TRBD2. Germline assignment: CDR1 MNHNS and CDR2 SASEGT. V was clipped by 7 bases and J by 2 bases; unmatched bases: 6. The CDR3 consists of 14 residues. DNA for the CDR3: TGTGCCAGCAACAAAGCGGGGACCACAGATACGCAGTATTTT. It codes for CASNKAGTTDTQYF.

The rearrangement uses TRBV13 and TRBJ2-5, with 10 bases matching TRBD1. TRBJ2-7 explains the end of the DNA better; the J call may be wrong. Germline CDR1 reads PRHDT; CDR2 reads FYEKMQ (reference sequence). The CDR3 has 14 amino acids. CDR3 coding DNA: TGTGCCAGCAGCCAACCCGGGACAGGGGACGAGCAGTACTTC. It encodes CASSQPGTGDEQYF.